Each of the 3 T cell receptor beta chains below was sequenced from the same sample in a study of somatic mutations in cytotoxic T cells in rheumatoid arthritis. Sequenced by immunoSEQ multiplex PCR; TCRdb stores in-frame clones only, minus some. The sample lists approximately 33,000 clones; approximately 80% were seen once. Sequencing was carried out using CD8+ T cells sorted from blood. The receptors here all came from a man aged 40-49 years in good health.

V gene TRBV4-3 combines with J gene TRBJ1-1; no clear D gene. Germline V CDR1 and CDR2: LGHNA, YSLEER. The CDR3 is made up of 15 amino acids. V was clipped by 0 bases and J by 4 bases, with 12 bases between them. The DNA for the CDR3 is TGCGCCAGCAGCCAAGAGGCAGGCCTCCTCACTGAAGCTTTCTTT. It translates to CASSQEAGLLTEAFF.

This clone was recorded only once. This sequence joins TRBV5-1 and TRBJ1-1; D not certain. The germline CDR1 and CDR2 sequences are SGHRS and YFSETQ. The CDR3 is made up of 13 amino acids. Trimming shortened V by 1 base and J by 2 bases, and 6 bases separated the two germline ends. The CDR3, as DNA: TGCGCCAGCAGCTTGCGGGTCAACACTGAAGCTTTCTTT. This encodes CASSLRVNTEAFF.

This sequence joins TRBV7-9 and TRBJ2-7, with a weak D call TRBD2 (5 bases). The CDR3 length is 12 residues. The V gene lost 11 bases and the J gene lost 2 bases, with 13 bases spanning the gap. Germline CDR1 is SEHNR and CDR2 is FQNEAQ (reference sequence). The CDR3 spells CACRSGTYEQYF. CDR3 sequence (DNA): TGTGCCTGTCGCAGCGGAACCTACGAGCAGTACTTC.